The clone carrying this TCR beta chain has ten or more counts. The data were produced by immunoSEQ multiplex PCR, yet TCRdb's version contains in-frame clones alone and is incomplete. The sample has about 69,000 clones, 90% seen once. This entry is derived from a study of OX40 agonist ivuxolimab in advanced cancers. V lost 2 bases and J 3 bases, leaving 13 bases between the germline ends. Germline CDR1 GTSNPN, CDR2 SVGIG (reference sequence). The CDR3 runs 14 residues. This sequence joins TRBV30 and TRBJ1-2; no definite D call. The sample in question was CD4+ or CD8+ T cells sorted from blood, obtained in a trial of the OX40 agonist ivuxolimab. This receptor was obtained from an adult with an advanced solid tumor such as melanoma, head and neck, liver or kidney cancer. The CDR3 DNA reads as TGTGCCTGGAGTTCCGGCCTTGGGCACTATGGCTACACCTTC. As protein: CAWSSGLGHYGYTF.